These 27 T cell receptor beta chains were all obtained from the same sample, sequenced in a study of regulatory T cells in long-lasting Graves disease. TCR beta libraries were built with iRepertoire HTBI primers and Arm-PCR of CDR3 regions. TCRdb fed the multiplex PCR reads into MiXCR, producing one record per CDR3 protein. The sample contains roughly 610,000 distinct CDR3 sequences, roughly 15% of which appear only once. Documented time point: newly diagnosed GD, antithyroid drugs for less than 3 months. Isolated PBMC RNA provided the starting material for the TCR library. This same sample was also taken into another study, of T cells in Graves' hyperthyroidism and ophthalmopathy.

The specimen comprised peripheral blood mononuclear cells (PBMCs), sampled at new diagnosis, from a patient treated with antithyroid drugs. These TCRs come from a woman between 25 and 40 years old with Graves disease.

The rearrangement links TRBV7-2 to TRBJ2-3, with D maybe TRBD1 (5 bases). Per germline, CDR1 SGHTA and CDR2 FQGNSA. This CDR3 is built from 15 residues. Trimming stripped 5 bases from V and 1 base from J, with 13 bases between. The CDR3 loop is CASSLQLRGTDTQYF. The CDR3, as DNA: TGTGCCAGCAGCCTACAGCTCAGGGGCACAGATACGCAGTATTTT.

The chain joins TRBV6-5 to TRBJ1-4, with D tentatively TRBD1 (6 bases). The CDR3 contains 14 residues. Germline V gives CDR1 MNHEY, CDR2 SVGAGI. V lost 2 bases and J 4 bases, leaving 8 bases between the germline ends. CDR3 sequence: CASSYTGFNEKLFF. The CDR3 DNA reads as TGTGCCAGCAGTTACACAGGGTTTAATGAAAAACTGTTTTTT.

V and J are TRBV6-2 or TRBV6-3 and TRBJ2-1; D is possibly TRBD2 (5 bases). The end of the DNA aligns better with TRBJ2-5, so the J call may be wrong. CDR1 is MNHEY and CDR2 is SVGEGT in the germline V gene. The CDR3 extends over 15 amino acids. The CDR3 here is CASSEAVGSQETQYF. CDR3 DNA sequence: TGTGCCAGCAGTGAAGCAGTAGGGAGCCAAGAGACCCAGTACTTC.

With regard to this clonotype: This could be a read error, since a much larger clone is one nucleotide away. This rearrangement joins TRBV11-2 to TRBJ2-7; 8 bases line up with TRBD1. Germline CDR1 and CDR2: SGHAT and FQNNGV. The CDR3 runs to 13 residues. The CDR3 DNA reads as TGTGCCTGCAGCTCGGGACAGGTCTACGAGCAGTACTTC. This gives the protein CACSSGQVYEQYF.

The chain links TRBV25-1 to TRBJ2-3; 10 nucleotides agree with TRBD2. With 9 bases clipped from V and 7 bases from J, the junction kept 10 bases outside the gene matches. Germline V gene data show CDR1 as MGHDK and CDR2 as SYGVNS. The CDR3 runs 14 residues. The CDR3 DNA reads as TGTGCCAGTACCTTAGCGGGAGGCGGATATACGCAGTATTTT. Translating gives CASTLAGGGYTQYF. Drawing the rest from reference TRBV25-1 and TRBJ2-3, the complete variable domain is EADIYQTPRYLVIGTGKKITLECSQTMGHDKMYWYQQDPGMELHLIHYSYGVNSTEKGDLSSESTVSRIRTEHFPLTLESARPSHTSQYLCASTLAGGGYTQYFGPGTRLTVL.

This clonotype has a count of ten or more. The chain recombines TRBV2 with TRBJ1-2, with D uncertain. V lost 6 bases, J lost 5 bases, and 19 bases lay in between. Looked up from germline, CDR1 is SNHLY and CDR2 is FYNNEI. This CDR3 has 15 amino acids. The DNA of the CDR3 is TGTGCCAGCAGGAGTGTGGTGGGCAGGAGTTATGGCTACACCTTC. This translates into CASRSVVGRSYGYTF.

CDR3 protein: CASSPTWVKVQPQHF. Written as DNA, the CDR3 is TGTGCCAGCAGCCCGACATGGGTTAAGGTGCAGCCCCAGCATTTT. The chain combines TRBV28 with TRBJ1-5; D is unresolved. The CDR3 contains 15 residues. V shed 6 bases and J shed 7 bases, with 19 bases lying between them. Germline assignment: CDR1 MDHEN and CDR2 SYDVKM.

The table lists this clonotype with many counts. The CDR3 DNA is TGTGCCAGCAGCTCCCGGGACAGGGGGAGGTACGAGCAGTACTTC. This gives the protein CASSSRDRGRYEQYF. This chain joins TRBV5-6 and TRBJ2-7; 11 bases fit TRBD1. The V segment lost 3 bases and the J segment 4 bases; nucleotides outside the gene matches: 6. CDR1 is SGHDT and CDR2 is YYEEEE in the germline V gene. The CDR3 sequence is 15 residues long.

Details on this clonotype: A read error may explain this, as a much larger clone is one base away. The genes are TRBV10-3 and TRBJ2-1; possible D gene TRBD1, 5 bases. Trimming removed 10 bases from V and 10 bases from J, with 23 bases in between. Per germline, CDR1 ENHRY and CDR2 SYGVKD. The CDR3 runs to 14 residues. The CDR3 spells CASRLDSTRHEQFF. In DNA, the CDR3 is TGTGCCAGCAGACTCGACAGTACCCGGCACGAGCAGTTCTTC.

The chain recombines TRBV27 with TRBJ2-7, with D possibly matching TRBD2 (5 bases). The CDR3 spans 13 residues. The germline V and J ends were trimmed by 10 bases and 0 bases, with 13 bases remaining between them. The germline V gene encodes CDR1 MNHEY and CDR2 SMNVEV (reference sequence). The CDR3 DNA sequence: TGTGCCACCCTAGATGGAGGCTCCTACGAGCAGTACTTC. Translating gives CATLDGGSYEQYF.

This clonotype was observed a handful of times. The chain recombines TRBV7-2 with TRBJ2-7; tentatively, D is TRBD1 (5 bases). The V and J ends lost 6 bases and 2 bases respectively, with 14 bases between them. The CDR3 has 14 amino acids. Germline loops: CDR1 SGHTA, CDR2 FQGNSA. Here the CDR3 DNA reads TGTGCCAGCAGATCCCCAGGGCCGACCTACGAGCAGTACTTC. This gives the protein CASRSPGPTYEQYF.

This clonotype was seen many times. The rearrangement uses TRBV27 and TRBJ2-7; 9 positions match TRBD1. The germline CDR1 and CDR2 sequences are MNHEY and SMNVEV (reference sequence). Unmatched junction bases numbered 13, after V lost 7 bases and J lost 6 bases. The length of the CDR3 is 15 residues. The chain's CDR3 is CASTSTGTGSFEQYF. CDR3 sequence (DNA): TGTGCCAGCACCTCCACCGGGACAGGGTCGTTCGAGCAGTACTTC.

CDR3 nucleotides: TGTGCCAGCAGCCAGGGATATGGCGCAAGCTCCTACGAGCAGTACTTC. Its translation: CASSQGYGASSYEQYF. The chain has TRBV14 and TRBJ2-7; D remains ambiguous. CDR3 size: 16 residues. Germline CDR1 and CDR2: SGHDN and FVKESK. Between the trimmed V and J ends, which lost 3 bases and 0 bases, there was a span of 15 bases.

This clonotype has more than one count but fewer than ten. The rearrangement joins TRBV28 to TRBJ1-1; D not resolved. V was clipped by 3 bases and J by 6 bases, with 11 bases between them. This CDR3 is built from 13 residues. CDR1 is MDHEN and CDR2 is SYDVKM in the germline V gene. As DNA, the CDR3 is TGTGCCAGCAGTTTTAATAATGCCCCTGAAGCTTTCTTT. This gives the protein CASSFNNAPEAFF.

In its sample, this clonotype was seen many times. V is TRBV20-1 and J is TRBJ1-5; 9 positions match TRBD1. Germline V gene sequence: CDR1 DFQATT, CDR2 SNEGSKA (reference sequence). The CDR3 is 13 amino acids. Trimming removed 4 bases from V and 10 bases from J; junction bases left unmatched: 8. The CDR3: CSAIPGQGKPQHF. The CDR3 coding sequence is TGCAGTGCTATACCGGGACAGGGTAAACCCCAGCATTTT.

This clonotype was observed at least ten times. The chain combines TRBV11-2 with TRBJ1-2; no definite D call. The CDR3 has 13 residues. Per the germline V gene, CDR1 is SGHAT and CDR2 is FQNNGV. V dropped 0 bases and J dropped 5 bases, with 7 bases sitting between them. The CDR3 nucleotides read TGTGCCAGCAGCTTAGAGAGGGAATATGGCTACACCTTC. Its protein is CASSLEREYGYTF. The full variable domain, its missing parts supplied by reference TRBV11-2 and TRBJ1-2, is EAGVAQSPRYKIIEKRQSVAFWCNPISGHATLYWYQQILGQGPKLLIQFQNNGVVDDSQLPKDRFSAERLKGVDSTLKIQPAKLEDSAVYLCASSLEREYGYTFGSGTRLTVV.

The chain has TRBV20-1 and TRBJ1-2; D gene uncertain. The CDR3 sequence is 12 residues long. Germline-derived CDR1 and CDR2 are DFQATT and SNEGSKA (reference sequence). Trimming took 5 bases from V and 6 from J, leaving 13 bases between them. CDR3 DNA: TGCAGTGCTGAGGCCCCTTTTGATGGCTACACCTTC. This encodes CSAEAPFDGYTF.

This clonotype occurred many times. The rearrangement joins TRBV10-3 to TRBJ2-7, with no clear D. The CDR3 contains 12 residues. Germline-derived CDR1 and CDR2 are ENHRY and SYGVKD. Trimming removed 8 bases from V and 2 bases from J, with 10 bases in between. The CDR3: CAISQGAYEQYF. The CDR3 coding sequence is TGTGCCATCTCCCAAGGCGCCTACGAGCAGTACTTC.

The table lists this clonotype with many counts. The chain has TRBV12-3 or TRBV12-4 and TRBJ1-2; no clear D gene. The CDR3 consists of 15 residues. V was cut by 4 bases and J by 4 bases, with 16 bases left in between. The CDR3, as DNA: TGTGCCAGCAGTTCGTCCTCAGAGGGTGGCTATGGCTACACCTTC. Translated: CASSSSSEGGYGYTF.

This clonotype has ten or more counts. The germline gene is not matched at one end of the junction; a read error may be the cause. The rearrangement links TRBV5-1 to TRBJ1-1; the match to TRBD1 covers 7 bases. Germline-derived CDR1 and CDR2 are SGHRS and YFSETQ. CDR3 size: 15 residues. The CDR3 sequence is CASSSGQNSGTEAFF. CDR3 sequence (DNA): TGTGCCAGCAGCTCGGGACAGAATTCGGGCACTGAAGCTTTCTTT.

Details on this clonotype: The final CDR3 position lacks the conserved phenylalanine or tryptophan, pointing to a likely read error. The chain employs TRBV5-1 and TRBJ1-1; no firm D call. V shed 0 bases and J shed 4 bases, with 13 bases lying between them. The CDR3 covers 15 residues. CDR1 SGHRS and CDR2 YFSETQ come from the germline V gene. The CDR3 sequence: CASSLAGPAGTEAFL. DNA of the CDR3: TGCGCCAGCAGCTTGGCAGGTCCGGCGGGCACTGAAGCTTTCCTT.

The CDR3 DNA follows: TGCGCCAGCAGCCAAGTACAATGGATAGTGGACACTGAAGCTTTCTTT. Its protein product is CASSQVQWIVDTEAFF. This chain links TRBV4-1 with TRBJ1-1; D is unclear. This CDR3 spans 16 amino acids. V was pared by 1 base and J by 3 bases, with 15 bases between. Germline V gene lookup returns CDR1 MGHRA and CDR2 YSYEKL.

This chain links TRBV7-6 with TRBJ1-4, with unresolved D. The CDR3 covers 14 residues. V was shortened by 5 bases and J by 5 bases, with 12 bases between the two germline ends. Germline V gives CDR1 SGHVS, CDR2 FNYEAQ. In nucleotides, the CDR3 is TGTGCCAGCAGCCCGTGGGGAGGGAATGAAAAACTGTTTTTT. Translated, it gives CASSPWGGNEKLFF. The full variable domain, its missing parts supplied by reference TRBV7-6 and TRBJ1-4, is GAGVSQSPRYKVTKRGQDVALRCDPISGHVSLYWYRQALGQGPEFLTYFNYEAQQDKSGLPNDRFSAERPEGSISTLTIQRTEQRDSAMYRCASSPWGGNEKLFFGSGTQLSVL.

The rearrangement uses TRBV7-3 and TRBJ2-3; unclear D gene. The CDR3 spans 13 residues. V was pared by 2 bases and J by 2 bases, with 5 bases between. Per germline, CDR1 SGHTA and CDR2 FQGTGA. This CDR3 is CASSLDHTDTQYF. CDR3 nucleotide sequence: TGTGCCAGCAGCTTAGATCACACAGATACGCAGTATTTT.

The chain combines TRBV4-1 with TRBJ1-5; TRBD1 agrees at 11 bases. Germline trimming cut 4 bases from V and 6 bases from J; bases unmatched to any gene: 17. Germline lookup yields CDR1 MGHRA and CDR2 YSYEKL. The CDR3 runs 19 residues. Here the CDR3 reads CASSLYVTGTGGYFQPQHF. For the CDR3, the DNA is TGCGCCAGCAGCCTGTATGTAACCGGGACAGGGGGTTATTTTCAGCCCCAGCATTTT.

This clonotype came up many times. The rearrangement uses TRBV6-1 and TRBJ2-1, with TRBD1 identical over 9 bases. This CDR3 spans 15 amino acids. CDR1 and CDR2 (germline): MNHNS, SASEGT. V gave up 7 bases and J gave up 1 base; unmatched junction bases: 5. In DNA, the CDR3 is TGTGCCAGCAATACAGGGGGCCAATCCTACAATGAGCAGTTCTTC. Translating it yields CASNTGGQSYNEQFF.

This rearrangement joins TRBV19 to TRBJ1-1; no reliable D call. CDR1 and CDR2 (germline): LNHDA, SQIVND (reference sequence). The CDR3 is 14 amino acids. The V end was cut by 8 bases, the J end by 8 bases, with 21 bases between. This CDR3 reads CASRFMGGEIEAFF. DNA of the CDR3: TGTGCCAGTCGTTTTATGGGCGGGGAAATCGAAGCTTTCTTT.